This T cell receptor beta chain originates from a study of cytomegalovirus exposure and HLA in healthy donors. The CDR3 runs 16 residues. Germline loops: CDR1 PRHDT, CDR2 FYEKMQ (reference sequence). With V trimmed by 1 base and J by 4 bases, 10 bases remained unmatched. This clone was seen only once. Its matching antigen is unknown. Study-wide results and caveats: The tendency of first-cohort TCR clusters to co-occur in the roughly 110 validation repertoires was identified by a subsequent analysis.

Assay: immunoSEQ multiplex PCR; the TCRdb copy retains only in-frame clones and omits some. The repertoire holds roughly 150,000 clones, with around 84% as singletons. This sequence joins TRBV13 and TRBJ2-7; the match to TRBD1 covers 7 bases. The sample comprised PBMCs. The TCR sequence derives from a man aged 18 to 29 in good health and CMV-seropositive. The CDR3 DNA sequence: TGTGCCAGCAGCTTAGAGGCAGGGGGAATAGGATACGAGCAGTACTTC. Its protein product is CASSLEAGGIGYEQYF. The variable domain in full, with the rest retrieved from reference TRBV13 and TRBJ2-7, is AAGVIQSPRHLIKEKRETATLKCYPIPRHDTVYWYQQGPGQDPQFLISFYEKMQSDKGSIPDRFSAQQFSDYHSELNMSSLELGDSALYFCASSLEAGGIGYEQYFGPGTRLTVT.